This is a list of T cell receptor beta chains from one sample in a study of OX40 agonist ivuxolimab in advanced cancers. Sequenced by immunoSEQ multiplex PCR; TCRdb stores in-frame clones only, minus some. The profile shows around 60,000 clones, more than 80% of them singletons. The sequences come from CD4+ or CD8+ T cells sorted from blood, collected in a trial of the OX40 agonist ivuxolimab. Receptor source: an adult with an advanced solid tumor such as melanoma, head and neck, liver or kidney cancer. Each CDR3 is given with its conserved first and last residue. The D gene is left open where the match is weak. Rows give clone size only sometimes, using once, few, many, or a class for an expanded clone.

j_call v_call cdr3_length clone_size d_call cdr3_nt cdr3_aa
TRBJ2-2 TRBV11-3 15 once TRBD1 TGTGCCAGCAGCTCTTCCACAGGGGACACCGGGGAGCTGTTTTTT CASSSSTGDTGELFF
TRBJ2-1 TRBV5-1 16 - TRBD2 TGCGCCAGCAGCTTGGCCGGACTAGCGTATTACAATGAGCAGTTCTTC CASSLAGLAYYNEQFF
TRBJ2-5 TRBV2 13 - - TGTGCCAGCAAGAGAGACCGCGGCGAGACCCAGTACTTC CASKRDRGETQYF
TRBJ2-1 TRBV1 13 - - TGCACCAGCGGGTCATGGAGGCCAAGTGAGCAGTTCTTC CTSGSWRPSEQFF
TRBJ2-3 TRBV7-3 15 - - TGTGCCAGCAGCCCTCAGGGGGGAGGCACAGATACGCAGTATTTT CASSPQGGGTDTQYF
TRBJ2-3 TRBV5-1 15 - - TGCGCCAGCAGCTTGAACGGGAGCCCCGCAGATACGCAGTATTTT CASSLNGSPADTQYF
TRBJ1-1 TRBV7-2 14 - - TGTGCCAGCAGCTTAAATCCAGGGCTGACTGAAGCTTTCTTT CASSLNPGLTEAFF
TRBJ1-2 TRBV2 13 - TRBD1 TGTGCCAGCAGTACCGACAGGGGAGGCGGCTACACCTTC CASSTDRGGGYTF
TRBJ2-1 TRBV30 13 - - TGTGCCTGGAGTTACAGCTCCTACAATGAGCAGTTCTTC CAWSYSSYNEQFF
TRBJ2-3 TRBV7-3 16 - - TGTGCCAGCAGCCCACAAGTACAGGGTAACACAGATACGCAGTATTTT CASSPQVQGNTDTQYF
TRBJ1-6 TRBV7-3 15 - - TGTGCCAGCAGCAGGGGAGTAATTGATAATTCACCCCTCCACTTT CASSRGVIDNSPLHF
TRBJ2-3 TRBV15 17 - TRBD2 TGTGCCACCAGCAGCAGCTTGGGGCTAGCGGGAACCGATACGCAGTATTTT CATSSSLGLAGTDTQYF
TRBJ2-2 TRBV9 20 few TRBD2 TGTGCCAGCAGCGTAGCCGGTTTCCACGGACTAGCGGGAAACACCGGGGAGCTGTTTTTT CASSVAGFHGLAGNTGELFF
TRBJ1-5 TRBV2 13 many - TGTGCCAGCAACCGGGACATCGATCAGCCCCAGCATTTT CASNRDIDQPQHF
TRBJ2-3 TRBV7-2 13 - TRBD1 TGTGCCAGCAGCACCAACAGGGGAGATACGCAGTATTTT CASSTNRGDTQYF
TRBJ1-4 TRBV11-3 14 - TRBD1 TGTGCCAGCAGCTCCTCCGACAGGGTAGAAAAACTGTTTTTT CASSSSDRVEKLFF